These T cell receptor beta chains were read from a single sample in a study of vaccination and CD4 T cells after COVID-19. One entry per CDR3 protein results from TCRdb running MiXCR on the PCR reads. The sample holds about 11,000 distinct CDR3 sequences, approximately 49% seen once. These receptors have no identified antigens. Sequencing used CD4+ T cells from blood, cultured in vitro. These receptor sequences come from a human donor who had recovered from COVID-19. Each CDR3 is given with its conserved first and last residue. Fields, in order: J gene, V gene, D gene, clone size, CDR3 protein, CDR3 DNA. A D gene is named only where the DNA matches it firmly. Not every row has a clone size; where given, it reads once, few, many or a size class.

TRBJ2-5,TRBV7-8,TRBD2,once,CASSRTGLAGEETQYF,TGTGCCAGCAGCCGAACGGGACTAGCGGGAGAAGAGACCCAGTACTTC
TRBJ1-2,TRBV7-2,.,few,CASSLSGIPNYGYTF,TGTGCCAGCAGCTTATCAGGAATCCCTAACTATGGCTACACCTTC
TRBJ1-2,TRBV27,.,.,CASSLGRERGYTF,TGTGCCAGCAGTTTAGGCAGGGAACGGGGCTACACCTTC
TRBJ2-5,TRBV20-1,.,.,CSALVRQAQETQYF,TGCAGTGCTCTAGTTAGGCAGGCACAAGAGACCCAGTACTTC
TRBJ1-2,TRBV27,TRBD1,.,CASSRSGTGDLSGGYTF,TGTGCCAGCAGTCGCTCCGGGACAGGAGACCTGTCAGGAGGCTACACCTTC
TRBJ2-5,TRBV12-3/TRBV12-4,TRBD2,.,CASSHSGKGSQETQYF,TGTGCCAGCAGTCATAGCGGGAAAGGGTCACAAGAGACCCAGTACTTC
TRBJ2-7,TRBV27,TRBD2,.,CASSPRSGSDEQYF,TGTGCCAGCAGCCCCCGTAGCGGGAGCGACGAGCAGTACTTC
TRBJ2-2,TRBV5-1,.,once,CASSGGNRDTGELFF,TGCGCCAGCAGTGGGGGGAACCGGGACACCGGGGAGCTGTTTTTT
TRBJ1-6,TRBV19,TRBD1,.,CASTPRVTGTSPLHF,TGTGCCAGTACCCCTCGGGTGACAGGGACTTCACCCCTCCACTTT
TRBJ1-2,TRBV30,.,.,CACFSPGTRYGYTF,TGTGCCTGTTTCTCTCCCGGGACACGCTATGGCTACACCTTC
TRBJ1-1,TRBV30,.,.,CAWSGYRPMNTEAFF,TGTGCCTGGAGTGGATACAGACCGATGAACACTGAAGCTTTCTTT
TRBJ2-7,TRBV9,.,.,CASSVLPKRIELYEQYF,TGTGCCAGCAGCGTACTACCCAAAAGGATAGAACTCTACGAGCAGTACTTC
TRBJ1-5,TRBV7-6,.,.,CASNQGGNQPQHF,TGTGCCAGCAACCAGGGCGGCAATCAGCCCCAGCATTTT
TRBJ1-2,TRBV27,.,.,CASSFEGTTRGSFYGYTF,TGTGCCAGCAGTTTTGAGGGTACCACCCGGGGCTCCTTCTATGGCTACACCTTC
TRBJ2-2,TRBV6-1,TRBD2,.,CASSTGTSGTGELFF,TGTGCCAGCAGCACCGGGACTAGCGGCACTGGGGAGCTGTTTTTT
TRBJ2-7,TRBV7-2,TRBD1,.,CATGQGRVYEQYF,TGTGCCACCGGACAGGGACGCGTCTACGAGCAGTACTTC
TRBJ2-3,TRBV18,.,.,CASSSGREDTQYF,TGTGCCAGCTCATCGGGACGGGAAGATACGCAGTATTTT
TRBJ1-5,TRBV5-7,TRBD1,once,CASNRGSNQPQHF,TGTGCCAGCAACAGGGGGAGCAATCAGCCCCAGCATTTT
TRBJ2-7,TRBV27,.,medium-sized,CASRPTSYSYEQYF,TGTGCCAGCAGGCCAACTAGCTACTCCTACGAGCAGTACTTC
TRBJ1-1,TRBV12-3/TRBV12-4,TRBD1,.,CASKESGTDTEAFF,TGTGCCAGCAAAGAATCCGGGACAGACACTGAAGCTTTCTTT
TRBJ1-1,TRBV7-8,TRBD1,.,CASSLRTGGLGTEAFF,TGTGCCAGCAGCCTCCGGACAGGGGGCTTGGGCACTGAAGCTTTCTTT
TRBJ2-3,TRBV18,.,.,CASSPVMDF,TGTGCCAGCTCACCCGTAATGGATTTT
TRBJ1-3,TRBV7-2,.,few,CASSLRSVLSGNTIYF,TGTGCCAGCAGCTTGAGATCAGTCCTCTCTGGAAACACCATATATTTT
TRBJ2-4,TRBV19,TRBD2,few,CASSIVLARNIQYF,TGTGCCAGTAGTATTGTACTAGCGCGGAACATTCAGTACTTC
TRBJ2-2,TRBV6-2/TRBV6-3,TRBD1,.,CASSLGLQGKAGELFF,TGTGCCAGCAGTTTAGGTCTACAGGGGAAGGCCGGGGAGCTGTTTTTT
TRBJ2-3,TRBV24-1,.,.,CATSDFKSTDTQYF,TGTGCCACCAGTGATTTCAAGAGTACAGATACGCAGTATTTT
TRBJ2-2,TRBV2,TRBD1,.,CASGGQGGAGELFF,TGTGCCAGCGGAGGACAGGGGGGTGCCGGGGAGCTGTTTTTT
TRBJ1-1,TRBV7-9,.,.,CASFRGLGPMNTEAFF,TGTGCCAGCTTCAGGGGTTTAGGACCCATGAACACTGAAGCTTTCTTT
TRBJ1-1,TRBV12-3/TRBV12-4,.,.,CASELGSEAFF,TGTGCCAGTGAGCTGGGGAGCGAAGCTTTCTTT
TRBJ1-1,TRBV19,.,.,CASSIRTVNTEAFF,TGTGCCAGTAGTATTAGGACGGTGAACACTGAAGCTTTCTTT
TRBJ2-7,TRBV12-3/TRBV12-4,.,.,CASSSQGFDEQYF,TGTGCCAGCAGTTCGCAGGGGTTCGACGAGCAGTACTTC